This T cell receptor (beta chain) was retrieved from a study of cytomegalovirus exposure and HLA in healthy donors. J was trimmed by 6 bases and V by 1 base; bases with no gene match: 5. The CDR3 is made up of 16 amino acids. Germline V gives CDR1 SGHTA, CDR2 FQGNSA. The PCR had 60 Vbeta and 13 Jbeta primers. Assay used: immunoSEQ multiplex PCR; TCRdb lists only in-frame clones, some missing. This table holds roughly 110,000 clones, 60% to 80% found once. About this clone itself: This sample includes further DNA sequences coding for the same CDR3.

The chain carries TRBV7-2 and TRBJ2-3; 12 bases map to TRBD2. The source of this sequence is a man in his late teens or twenties in good health and CMV-seropositive. Sequences were obtained from PBMCs. CDR3 sequence: CASSLGLAGGRDTQYF. CDR3 DNA sequence: TGTGCCAGCAGCTTAGGGCTAGCGGGGGGGCGGGATACGCAGTATTTT. Supplemented by reference TRBV7-2 and TRBJ2-3, the full variable domain reads GAGVSQSPSNKVTEKGKDVELRCDPISGHTALYWYRQSLGQGLEFLIYFQGNSAPDKSGLPSDRFSAERTGGSVSTLTIQRTQQEDSAVYLCASSLGLAGGRDTQYFGPGTRLTVL.